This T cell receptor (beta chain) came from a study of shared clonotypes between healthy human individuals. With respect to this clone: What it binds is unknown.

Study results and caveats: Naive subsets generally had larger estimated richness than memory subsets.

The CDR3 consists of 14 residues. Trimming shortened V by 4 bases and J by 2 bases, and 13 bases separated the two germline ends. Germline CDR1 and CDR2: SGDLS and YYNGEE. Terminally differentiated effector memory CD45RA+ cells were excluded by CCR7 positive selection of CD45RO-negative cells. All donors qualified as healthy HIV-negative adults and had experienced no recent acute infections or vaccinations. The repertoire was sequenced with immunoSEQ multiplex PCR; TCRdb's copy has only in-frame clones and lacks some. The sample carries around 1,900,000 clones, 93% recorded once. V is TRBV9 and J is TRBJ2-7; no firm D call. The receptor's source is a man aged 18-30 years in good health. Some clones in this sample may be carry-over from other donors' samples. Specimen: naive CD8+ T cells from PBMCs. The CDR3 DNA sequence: TGTGCCAGCAGCCCCCGACCGGGTGCCTACGAGCAGTACTTC. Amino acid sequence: CASSPRPGAYEQYF.